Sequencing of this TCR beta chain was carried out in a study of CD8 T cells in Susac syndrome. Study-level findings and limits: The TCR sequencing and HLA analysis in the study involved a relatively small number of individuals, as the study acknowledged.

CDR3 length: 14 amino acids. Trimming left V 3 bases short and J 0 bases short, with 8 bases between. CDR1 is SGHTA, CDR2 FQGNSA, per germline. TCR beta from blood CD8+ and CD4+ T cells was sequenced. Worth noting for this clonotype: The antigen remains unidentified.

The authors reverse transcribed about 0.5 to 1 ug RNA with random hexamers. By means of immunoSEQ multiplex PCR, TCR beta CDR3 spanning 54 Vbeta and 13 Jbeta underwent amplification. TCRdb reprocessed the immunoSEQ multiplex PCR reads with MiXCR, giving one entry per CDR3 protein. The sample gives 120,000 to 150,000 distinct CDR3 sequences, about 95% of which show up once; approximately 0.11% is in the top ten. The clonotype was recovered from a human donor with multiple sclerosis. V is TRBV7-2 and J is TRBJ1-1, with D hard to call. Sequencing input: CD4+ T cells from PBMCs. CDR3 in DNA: TGTGCCAGCAGCTTCCGGAGGGTGAACACTGAAGCTTTCTTT. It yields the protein CASSFRRVNTEAFF. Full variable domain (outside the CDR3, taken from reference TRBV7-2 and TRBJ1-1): GAGVSQSPSNKVTEKGKDVELRCDPISGHTALYWYRQSLGQGLEFLIYFQGNSAPDKSGLPSDRFSAERTGGSVSTLTIQRTQQEDSAVYLCASSFRRVNTEAFFGQGTRLTVV.